The 9 T cell receptor beta chains listed next were all sequenced from one sample in a study of T cell responses to AZD1222 COVID-19 vaccine. The protocol was immunoSEQ multiplex PCR, while the TCRdb copy is restricted to in-frame clones and leaves out a portion. The sample consists of 90,000 to 120,000 clones, approximately 90% of them appearing once. The sample here was peripheral blood, taken on day 0 of AZD1222 vaccination. The receptors here all came from an adult in good health.

The genes are TRBV11-2 and TRBJ2-7; 9 nucleotides align to TRBD1. V shed 6 bases, J shed 5 bases, and the junction held 8 bases outside the gene matches. Per the germline V gene, CDR1 is SGHAT and CDR2 is FQNNGV. This CDR3 spans 14 amino acids. CDR3 region: CASRPWTGEHEQYF. In DNA, the CDR3 is TGTGCCAGCAGGCCCTGGACAGGGGAGCACGAGCAGTACTTC.

V is TRBV5-1 and J is TRBJ2-6; D perhaps matches TRBD1 (6 bases). Per the germline V gene, CDR1 is SGHRS and CDR2 is YFSETQ. V lost 0 bases and J 0 bases, leaving 16 bases between the germline ends. The CDR3 consists of 19 residues. The CDR3 region is CASSLAGDRPNSGANVLTF. CDR3 nucleotide sequence: TGCGCCAGCAGCTTGGCCGGCGACAGGCCCAACTCTGGGGCCAACGTCCTGACTTTC.

This chain joins TRBV5-6 and TRBJ2-1; D ambiguous. Germline CDR1 is SGHDT and CDR2 is YYEEEE. Trimming cost V 1 base and J 8 bases, with 19 bases left between them. The CDR3 extends over 16 amino acids. The CDR3 protein is CASSLRVAPRNDEQFF. DNA for the CDR3: TGTGCCAGCAGCTTGCGGGTGGCGCCGAGGAACGATGAGCAGTTCTTC.

Concerning this clone: No conserved phenylalanine or tryptophan ends this CDR3, so it is likely a read error. The CDR3 loop is CASSLRSSYNSPLHL. The CDR3 DNA reads as TGTGCCAGTAGTTTGCGGAGCTCCTATAATTCACCCCTCCACCTT. The chain uses TRBV19 and TRBJ1-6, with no clear D. This CDR3 spans 15 amino acids. From germline, CDR1 is LNHDA and CDR2 SQIVND (reference sequence). With 5 bases removed from V and 0 bases from J, the gap between germline ends came to 8 bases.

A few counts support this clone. The rearrangement uses TRBV19 and TRBJ1-5; D possibly corresponds to TRBD1 (5 bases). Trimming took off 0 bases at V and 4 bases at J, with 16 bases between the two ends. Per the germline V gene, CDR1 is LNHDA and CDR2 is SQIVND (reference sequence). The CDR3 is 17 amino acids. CDR3 amino acids: CASSIDPGAAVNQPQHF. The CDR3 DNA reads as TGTGCCAGTAGTATAGACCCCGGGGCAGCCGTAAATCAGCCCCAGCATTTT.

The chain has TRBV30 and TRBJ1-5; no firm D call. The CDR3 sequence is 16 residues long. The V gene lost 2 bases and the J gene lost 3 bases, with 17 bases spanning the gap. Looked up from germline, CDR1 is GTSNPN and CDR2 is SVGIG (reference sequence). The CDR3 DNA sequence: TGTGCCTGGAGTCGAATCGGGCCGTTCCTCAATCAGCCCCAGCATTTT. Protein: CAWSRIGPFLNQPQHF.

This chain connects TRBV5-4 to TRBJ2-7, with TRBD1 matching 7 bases. The germline gives CDR1 SGHNT, CDR2 YYREEE (reference sequence). The CDR3 spans 14 residues. V was clipped by 4 bases and J by 5 bases; unmatched bases: 9. DNA of the CDR3: TGTGCCAGCAGCCCCTCCGGACAGGTACACGAGCAGTACTTC. This sequence encodes CASSPSGQVHEQYF.

The CDR3, as DNA: TGTGCCAGCAGTGCGGGACTAGTGGGGGGGCGCGAGACCCAGTACTTC. Translated, it gives CASSAGLVGGRETQYF. The rearrangement joins TRBV25-1 to TRBJ2-5, with TRBD2 matching 8 bases. There are 16 residues in the CDR3. Unmatched junction bases numbered 12, after V lost 4 bases and J lost 5 bases. CDR1 and CDR2 from the germline V gene are MGHDK and SYGVNS.

The V gene is TRBV11-2, the J gene TRBJ2-7; 8 bases line up with TRBD1. With 5 bases clipped from V and 3 bases from J, the junction kept 6 bases outside the gene matches. The V gene's germline CDR1 is SGHAT and CDR2 FQNNGV. The CDR3 is made up of 14 amino acids. CDR3 sequence reads: CASSGYRGVYEQYF. CDR3 bases: TGTGCCAGCAGCGGGTACAGGGGGGTCTACGAGCAGTACTTC.